Shown below are 13 T cell receptor beta chains from a single sample sequenced in a study of blood T cell repertoires in COVID-19. Clones were read by immunoSEQ multiplex PCR, and TCRdb kept only the in-frame ones, dropping some. There are 150,000 to 200,000 clones in the sample; approximately 75% occur only once, and under 13% lies in the top ten. The sequencing input was peripheral blood. The source is a human donor in a cohort sampled during active COVID-19.

The chain has TRBV25-1 and TRBJ2-1; D is perhaps TRBD2 (6 bases). CDR1 and CDR2 (germline): MGHDK, SYGVNS. The CDR3 is 16 amino acids. V was clipped by 10 bases and J by 1 base, with 20 bases between them. The CDR3 DNA is TGTGCCACCTCCGGGGGAGCGGGCTTTTCCTACAATGAGCAGTTCTTC. Its translation: CATSGGAGFSYNEQFF.

The chain employs TRBV25-1 and TRBJ2-6; no firm D call. The germline gives CDR1 MGHDK, CDR2 SYGVNS. V lost 1 base to trimming and J lost 2 bases, with 3 bases between them. The CDR3 has 14 amino acids. The CDR3 region has the DNA TGTGCCAGCAGTGAATTCACTGGGGCCAACGTCCTGACTTTC. It specifies CASSEFTGANVLTF.

The sample holds one count of this clone. The V gene is TRBV10-3, the J gene TRBJ1-2; a weak D match, TRBD1 (6 bases). CDR3 length: 14 amino acids. V lost 6 bases to trimming and J lost 8 bases, with 19 bases between them. The germline CDR1 and CDR2 sequences are ENHRY and SYGVKD. CDR3 nucleotides: TGTGCCATCAGGGGGGCCCCCCCCCTTTGGGGCTACACCTTC. It specifies CAIRGAPPLWGYTF.

As regards this clone: At one of its ends the junction is not consistent with the germline gene, which may arise from a read error. V is TRBV3-1 (or the pseudogene TRBV3-2) and J is TRBJ1-1; the D is unclear. This CDR3 spans 11 amino acids. Germline V gene sequence: CDR1 LGHDT, CDR2 YNNKEL (reference sequence). The CDR3: CASSLRGEGFF. The CDR3, as DNA: TGTGCCAGCAGCCTTCGCGGAGAAGGTTTCTTT.

This rearrangement joins TRBV2 to TRBJ2-1, with TRBD1 matching 12 bases. The germline gives CDR1 SNHLY, CDR2 FYNNEI. This CDR3 region has 15 residues. V dropped 6 bases and J dropped 8; count of bases not matched to a gene: 8. The CDR3 region has the DNA TGTGCCAGCAGGGGGGGACAGGGGGCGATCCATGAGCAGTTCTTC. This sequence encodes CASRGGQGAIHEQFF.

A single count supports this clone. The V call is TRBV9, the J call TRBJ2-2; 15 nucleotides agree with TRBD2. J gave up 1 base and V 4 bases, and 8 bases lay outside the gene matches. The CDR3 consists of 19 residues. Germline V lookup: CDR1 SGDLS, CDR2 YYNGEE. The CDR3 reads CASSTPGLAGGQNTGELFF. Written as DNA, the CDR3 is TGTGCCAGCAGCACGCCGGGACTAGCGGGGGGTCAGAACACCGGGGAGCTGTTTTTT.

V gene TRBV11-2 combines with J gene TRBJ2-7, with no clear D. V was shortened by 4 bases and J by 1 base, with 17 bases between the two germline ends. CDR1 and CDR2 (germline): SGHAT, FQNNGV. The CDR3 has 16 amino acids. In DNA form, the CDR3 reads TGTGCCAGCAGCTCCCCCCCGGCAGGTTGGTCCTACGAGCAGTACTTC. Translating it yields CASSSPPAGWSYEQYF.

The chain has TRBV7-2 and TRBJ2-5, with 8 bases lining up with TRBD2. This CDR3 has 16 amino acids. The V and J ends lost 2 bases and 2 bases, in that order; junction bases with no gene match: 7. The germline gives CDR1 SGHTA, CDR2 FQGNSA. The CDR3 loop reads CASSLMAGGPQETQYF. In DNA form, the CDR3 reads TGTGCCAGCAGCTTAATGGCGGGGGGTCCACAAGAGACCCAGTACTTC.

This clone was recorded once. V and J are TRBV15 and TRBJ2-1, with a tentative D call TRBD1 (5 bases). CDR1 and CDR2 from the germline V gene are LNHNV and YYDKDF (reference sequence). The CDR3 runs to 16 residues. Trimming removed 2 bases from V and 2 bases from J, with 13 bases in between. Written as DNA, the CDR3 is TGTGCCACCAGCAGAACAGGAACTCGAACCTACAATGAGCAGTTCTTC. Translating gives CATSRTGTRTYNEQFF.

CDR3 sequence: CASRESGANVLTF. In DNA, the CDR3 is TGTGCCAGCAGGGAGAGCGGGGCCAACGTCCTGACTTTC. This chain links TRBV27 with TRBJ2-6; unclear D gene. The length of the CDR3 is 13 residues. Trimming pared 6 bases from V and 4 bases from J, leaving 7 bases between. The germline gives CDR1 MNHEY, CDR2 SMNVEV (reference sequence).

The chain is built from TRBV13 and TRBJ2-5; D possibly corresponds to TRBD1 (6 bases). Germline V lookup: CDR1 PRHDT, CDR2 FYEKMQ (reference sequence). The CDR3 covers 16 residues. The V end lost 4 bases, the J end lost 2 bases, and 17 bases lay between the germline ends. CDR3: CASSSLPGQLQETQYF. The CDR3 DNA sequence: TGTGCCAGCAGCTCGCTCCCTGGACAGTTACAAGAGACCCAGTACTTC.

This sequence joins TRBV10-2 and TRBJ2-1; tentatively, D is TRBD1 (5 bases). There are 14 residues in the CDR3. Germline V gene sequence: CDR1 WSHSY, CDR2 SAAADI. With 0 bases removed from V and 6 bases from J, the gap between germline ends came to 9 bases. This CDR3 reads CASSESKRGNEQFF. The CDR3 nucleotides read TGCGCCAGCAGTGAGTCCAAAAGGGGCAATGAGCAGTTCTTC.

This clone was recorded a few times. Other DNA sequences of this sample code for an identical CDR3. The CDR3 reads CASRGGNEQFF. CDR3 nucleotide sequence: TGTGCCAGCCGGGGGGGCAATGAGCAGTTCTTC. The chain carries TRBV2 and TRBJ2-1; 8 nucleotides line up with TRBD2. The CDR3 extends over 11 amino acids. Germline V gives CDR1 SNHLY, CDR2 FYNNEI. V lost 8 bases to trimming and J lost 6 bases; unmatched junction nucleotides: 0.